This T cell receptor beta chain was documented in a study of Ad26.COV2.S vaccination and SARS-CoV-2 variants. CDR1 and CDR2 (germline): SGHRS, YFSETQ. The ends were cut back, 5 bases at V and 6 bases at J, with 20 bases in the middle. This CDR3 contains 15 residues. Profiled with immunoSEQ multiplex PCR; TCRdb holds only in-frame clones, not every one. Among some 320,000 clones listed, around four fifths were seen once. Sample treatment: about 20 received Ad26.COV2.S at low or high dose, single or two shots; five or six received placebo; per-sample allocation not given. Sampling happened 63 days after the first vaccine or placebo injection. This vaccine is an Ad26 vector that expresses the Wuhan-strain SARS-CoV-2 spike. Concerning this clone: What it binds is not known.

Whole-study results and caveats: Vaccinees reportedly had broad spike-specific CD8+ and CD4+ T cell responses. Total T cell responses, in the TCR breadth and depth analyses, may have been underestimated. Among vaccine recipients, spike-specific TCR breadth exceeded that of placebo recipients.

The V gene is TRBV5-1, the J gene TRBJ1-2; unclear D gene. This receptor was taken from a person between 18 and 65 years old who received the Ad26.COV2.S COVID-19 vaccine or a placebo. The material was peripheral blood, obtained in a trial of Ad26.COV2.S vaccine versus placebo. The CDR3 here is CASRSRASGMDGYTF. The CDR3 DNA reads as TGCGCCAGCAGATCCCGGGCGAGTGGGATGGATGGCTACACCTTC. Supplemented by reference TRBV5-1 and TRBJ1-2, the full variable domain reads KAGVTQTPRYLIKTRGQQVTLSCSPISGHRSVSWYQQTPGQGLQFLFEYFSETQRNKGNFPGRFSGRQFSNSRSEMNVSTLELGDSALYLCASRSRASGMDGYTFGSGTRLTVV.